The source of this T cell receptor (beta chain) is a study of CD8+ T cells in alopecia areata (dated by TCRdb to 2016 to 2019). For the wider study: The treated patients, all with moderate-to-severe alopecia areata, were enrolled in an open-label pilot trial of oral tofacitinib given at 5 to 10 mg twice daily. Patients stayed on tofacitinib for 6 to 18 months and then had 6 months of follow-up off drug so that delayed response and recurrence could be assessed. In humans, TCRbeta sequencing was performed on scalp tissue and on sorted CD4+ and CD8+ peripheral blood T cells from healthy controls and from patients with patchy or totalis/universalis alopecia areata. Patients on tofacitinib were biopsied at baseline and after 4 and 24 weeks of treatment, and several of the patients also had a later scalp biopsy. Scalp clonality was compared across normal scalp (n=4), patchy alopecia areata scalp (n=8), and alopecia totalis/universalis scalp (n=8). RNA came from the PAXgene miRNA kit for fixed scalp, the miRNeasy kit for PBMCs, and the RNeasy kit for mouse skin. High-throughput TCRbeta sequencing was used to examine T cell clonal expansion in alopecia areata in both the C3H/HeJ mouse model and human patients. The SALT score, which quantifies the percentage of affected scalp surface area, was used to measure disease severity in treated patients. TCRbeta CDR3 regions were amplified by immunoSEQ multiplex PCR using 35 Vbeta forward and 13 Jbeta reverse primers.

For this clone: What antigen it recognizes has not been identified. Per-base quality was not reported, and no clone a single base away is much larger than it.

Paper-wide results and their limitations: Tofacitinib significantly decreased scalp clonality and the number of expanded CD8+ clones among the top 100 scalp clones. Shared TCR sequences between patients were less evident than in mice, which may be partly attributable to HLA diversity in the patient population. Because the treated cohort was small and had only one nonresponder, larger studies are needed to examine links between baseline CD8+ expansion and response. Higher clonality and more expanded CD8+ clones were observed in lesional scalp than in normal scalp, particularly in alopecia totalis/universalis, a finding suggestive of antigenic drive. Many expanded lesional clones persisted in scalp and blood during tofacitinib treatment, which may partly explain relapse after stopping treatment. Unlike mouse skin, where gammadelta T cells dominate, normal human skin contains resident alphabeta T cells that get sequenced too, which complicates analysis of the scalp TCR repertoire.

Inclusive of the bounding cysteine and phenylalanine, the CDR3 is 14 residues long. The CDR3 DNA has 42 bases and is translated from base 1. The V and J ends are trimmed by 3 bases and 2 bases, leaving 12 bases between them. The germline V gene specifies SGHRS as CDR1 and YFSETQ as CDR2. Receptor amplification or capture employed the immunoSEQ multiplex PCR assay. To provide template for TCR sequencing, every sample had RNA extracted and reverse transcribed into cDNA. First-strand cDNA was synthesized using SuperScript III with a 2:1 mix of oligo-dT and random hexamers. A synthetic immune receptor repertoire was used to gauge amplification bias, and whatever bias remained was removed computationally. The authors processed their data as follows. Raw reads were preprocessed for error removal, and CDR3 was defined according to IMGT conventions as running from the conserved cysteine to phenylalanine. To get clonality, Shannon entropy was normalized by log2 of the number of productive unique TCRs and the result was subtracted from 1. CD4 or CD8 identity of scalp clones was inferred by cross-referencing scalp TCRbeta sequences with sorted blood CD4 and CD8 repertoires. This is the immuneACCESS table as TCRdb keeps it, with only in-frame sequences that have V and J called. A part of the clones is gone; compared with another copy, unresolved V genes explain less than half, and the rest is unexplained. The V and J calls and clone size were taken over from that table, and D and trimming were inferred from the DNA. In this sample the table shows 150,000 to 200,000 clones, roughly 60% of which occur a single time. Together, the top ten hold under 1.2% of the sample.

The meaning of the sample's time point label: roughly 26 weeks on oral tofacitinib. Per the publication, the treatment or condition label means: oral pan-JAK inhibitor, 5-10 mg twice daily. From alopecia areata patients, peripheral blood was collected along with lesional scalp punch biopsies. After PBMCs were isolated by density centrifugation and stained for CD3, CD4 and CD8, a FACSAria was used to sort CD4+ and CD8+ T cells. Sequencing used CD4+ T cells sorted from blood, obtained at week 24, from a patient treated with tofacitinib. This receptor was obtained from a human donor with alopecia areata. The chain is made from TRBV5-1 and TRBJ2-7; the D gene cannot be named for sure. Here is the DNA: TGCGCCAGCAGCTCGGCCTTAGTACCCTACGAGCAGTACTTC. It encodes CASSSALVPYEQYF.